This TCR beta chain was identified during a study of monozygotic twins with inflammatory bowel disease. Findings and caveats of the study: Added variability in patient repertoires may stem from differing immunosuppressive treatments.

Germline V lookup: CDR1 SGHAT, CDR2 FQNNGV. This CDR3 spans 15 amino acids. UMIs with a 6-nucleotide sample barcode were added by template switching. For each CDR3 protein, TCRdb gives one entry from its re-call of the 5' RACE reads, without DNA. The sample holds 330,000 or so distinct CDR3 sequences. On this clonotype itself: Its matching antigen is unknown.

This TCR came from a human donor with ulcerative colitis or Crohn's disease, or a healthy co-twin of an affected twin (not recorded which). Sequencing input: blood. This chain joins TRBV11-2 and TRBJ2-3; TCRdb selects TRBD1, and the lack of DNA leaves this call unchecked. CDR3: CASSLMAGARDTQYF.